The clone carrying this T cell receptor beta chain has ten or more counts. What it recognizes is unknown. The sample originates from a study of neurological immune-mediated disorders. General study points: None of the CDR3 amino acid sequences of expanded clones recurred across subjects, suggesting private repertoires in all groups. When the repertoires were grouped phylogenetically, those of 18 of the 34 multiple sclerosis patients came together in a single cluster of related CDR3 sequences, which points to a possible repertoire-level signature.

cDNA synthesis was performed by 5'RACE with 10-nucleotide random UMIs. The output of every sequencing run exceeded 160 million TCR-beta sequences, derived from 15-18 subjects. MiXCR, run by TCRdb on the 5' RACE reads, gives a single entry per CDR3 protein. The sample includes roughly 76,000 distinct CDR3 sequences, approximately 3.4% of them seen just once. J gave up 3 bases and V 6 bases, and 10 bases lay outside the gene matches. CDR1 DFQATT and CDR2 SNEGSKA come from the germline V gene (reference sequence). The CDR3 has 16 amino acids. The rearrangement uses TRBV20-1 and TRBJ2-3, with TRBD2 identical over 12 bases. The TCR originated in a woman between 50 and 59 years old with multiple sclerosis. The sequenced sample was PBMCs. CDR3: CSATSGGAGYTDTQYF. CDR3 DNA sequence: TGCAGTGCGACTAGCGGGGGAGCGGGTTATACAGATACGCAGTATTTT.